These 22 T cell receptor beta chains were sequenced from one sample in a study of T cell repertoires in cytomegalovirus infection. Antigen specificity for these receptors is unknown. TCRdb used MiXCR to reprocess the reads, holding one entry per CDR3 protein. Of roughly 69,000 distinct CDR3 sequences in the sample, 20% to 25% are singletons; the top ten hold roughly 73%. The specimen was CD8+ T cells from cultured PBMCs, collected from culture after CMV antigen stimulation. The receptor set was obtained from a human donor in good health (CMV status not recorded). Some clones in this sample may be carry-over from other donors' samples.

The chain is built from TRBV28 and TRBJ2-2; 7 bases fit TRBD2. This CDR3 region has 15 residues. The germline V gene encodes CDR1 MDHEN and CDR2 SYDVKM. J lost 2 bases, V lost 8 bases, and 8 bases had no gene match. The CDR3 DNA reads as TGTGCCAGCGGGGAGCGGGGTGATAACACCGGGGAGCTGTTTTTT. This gives the protein CASGERGDNTGELFF. The complete variable domain, with remaining parts taken from reference TRBV28 and TRBJ2-2, reads DVKVTQSSRYLVKRTGEKVFLECVQDMDHENMFWYRQDPGLGLRLIYFSYDVKMKEKGDIPEGYSVSREKKERFSLILESASTNQTSMYLCASGERGDNTGELFFGEGSRLTVL.

The rearrangement uses TRBV6-1 and TRBJ2-4; a possible D gene is TRBD1 (6 bases). This CDR3 has 16 amino acids. Germline assignment: CDR1 MNHNS and CDR2 SASEGT. Trimming stripped 1 base from V and 3 bases from J, with 13 bases between. The CDR3 reads CASSEGTEEVKNIQYF. CDR3 coding DNA: TGTGCCAGCAGTGAAGGGACAGAGGAAGTCAAAAACATTCAGTACTTC.

This clonotype has just a few counts. The rearrangement joins TRBV6-6 to TRBJ1-5; no definite D call. The CDR3 spans 15 residues. Looked up from germline, CDR1 is MNHNY and CDR2 is SVGAGI (reference sequence). Trimming pared 4 bases from V and 1 base from J, leaving 11 bases between. The CDR3 loop is CASSSPGRSNQPQHF. Written as DNA, the CDR3 is TGTGCCAGCAGTTCACCCGGACGGAGCAATCAGCCCCAGCATTTT.

This clonotype turned up a few times. Given a much more abundant clone one base away, this may be a read error. The chain links TRBV19 to TRBJ2-4, with 12 bases lining up with TRBD1. Per the germline V gene, CDR1 is LNHDA and CDR2 is SQIVND (reference sequence). The CDR3 runs to 15 residues. CDR3: CGSRWGQGALDIQYF. DNA for the CDR3: TGTGGCAGTAGATGGGGACAGGGGGCGTTGGACATTCAGTACTTC.

This clonotype was counted ten times or more. DNA of the CDR3: TGTGCCAGCAGCCCGATGGGACAGGTTGTGGGCGAGCAGTACTTC. It codes for CASSPMGQVVGEQYF. This chain links TRBV9 with TRBJ2-7; TRBD1 matches at 8 bases. Losses at the gene ends were 4 bases for V and 6 bases for J; bases not matched to a gene: 12. This CDR3 contains 15 residues. Germline CDR1 SGDLS, CDR2 YYNGEE.

The chain links TRBV20-1 to TRBJ1-5, with a possible D match to TRBD1 (5 bases). The V and J ends lost 0 bases and 4 bases respectively, with 10 bases between them. CDR3 length: 14 amino acids. In germline, CDR1 is DFQATT, CDR2 SNEGSKA (reference sequence). CDR3 region: CSARDLPGNQPQHF. CDR3 in DNA: TGCAGTGCTAGAGATCTTCCAGGGAATCAGCCCCAGCATTTT.

This rearrangement joins TRBV27 to TRBJ1-1, with 12 bases identical to TRBD1. Germline CDR1 MNHEY, CDR2 SMNVEV (reference sequence). The length of the CDR3 is 17 residues. V dropped 6 bases and J dropped 2; count of bases not matched to a gene: 10. CDR3 bases: TGTGCCAGCAGCATATCCGGGACAGGGGGCTTTAACACTGAAGCTTTCTTT. Translation gives CASSISGTGGFNTEAFF.

V is TRBV25-1 and J is TRBJ2-7; 8 positions match TRBD1. The J segment lost 6 bases and the V segment lost 4 bases, leaving 5 bases of the junction unmatched. The CDR3 length is 13 residues. Germline lookup yields CDR1 MGHDK and CDR2 SYGVNS. CDR3 in DNA: TGTGCCAGCAGTGGAGGGACAGGTCGCGAGCAGTACTTC. Amino acids: CASSGGTGREQYF.

There are a few counts of this clonotype. The rearrangement uses TRBV6-1 and TRBJ1-2; D call uncertain. The germline V gene encodes CDR1 MNHNS and CDR2 SASEGT. This CDR3 has 12 amino acids. V was shortened by 9 bases and J by 5 bases, with 13 bases between the two germline ends. The CDR3 DNA follows: TGTGCCAGTATAGCAGATTTTTATGGCTACACCTTC. This sequence encodes CASIADFYGYTF.

The chain has TRBV7-2 and TRBJ1-1; 7 nucleotides match TRBD1. V dropped 5 bases and J dropped 4; count of bases not matched to a gene: 13. Germline CDR1 is SGHTA and CDR2 is FQGNSA. The CDR3 runs 16 residues. The CDR3 loop reads CASSLNRQGTGTEAFF. In nucleotides, the CDR3 is TGTGCCAGCAGCCTAAACCGACAGGGCACGGGCACTGAAGCTTTCTTT.

This clonotype came up many times. V is TRBV28 and J is TRBJ1-1; no definite D call. CDR3 length: 15 residues. Germline V gives CDR1 MDHEN, CDR2 SYDVKM. The V end lost 3 bases, the J end lost 4 bases, and 15 bases lay between the germline ends. Here the CDR3 reads CASSFLNDGITEAFF. In nucleotides, the CDR3 is TGTGCCAGCAGTTTCTTGAACGATGGTATCACTGAAGCTTTCTTT.

This chain uses TRBV28 with TRBJ1-1; D ambiguous. CDR3 length equals 13 residues. V lost 3 bases, J lost 4 bases, and 9 bases lay in between. In germline, CDR1 is MDHEN, CDR2 SYDVKM. In nucleotides, the CDR3 is TGTGCCAGCAGTTTTCAACTGGGCACTGAAGCTTTCTTT. Translating it yields CASSFQLGTEAFF. Full variable domain (missing parts from reference TRBV28 and TRBJ1-1): DVKVTQSSRYLVKRTGEKVFLECVQDMDHENMFWYRQDPGLGLRLIYFSYDVKMKEKGDIPEGYSVSREKKERFSLILESASTNQTSMYLCASSFQLGTEAFFGQGTRLTVV.

The V gene is TRBV27, the J gene TRBJ1-6; no firm D call. Trimming removed 3 bases from V and 7 bases from J, with 7 bases in between. Germline CDR1 is MNHEY and CDR2 is SMNVEV (reference sequence). The CDR3 sequence is 13 residues long. In DNA, the CDR3 is TGTGCCAGCAGTTTTGTCCAGAATTCACCCCTCCACTTT. Translated: CASSFVQNSPLHF.

This clonotype was detected a few times. The rearrangement links TRBV6-6 to TRBJ2-2, with a possible D match to TRBD2 (6 bases). Trimming took off 8 bases at V and 5 bases at J, with 12 bases between the two ends. The CDR3 runs to 13 residues. CDR1 is MNHNY, CDR2 SVGAGI, per germline (reference sequence). The CDR3 DNA sequence: TGTGCCAGCTACGGGAGTTTAACCGGGGAGCTGTTTTTT. Its protein product is CASYGSLTGELFF.

This clonotype was found a few times. This sequence joins TRBV12-3 or TRBV12-4 and TRBJ2-5; TRBD2 is a possible D gene (5 bases). Trimming shortened V by 3 bases and J by 0 bases, and 8 bases separated the two germline ends. The CDR3 sequence is 14 residues long. CDR3 DNA sequence: TGTGCCAGCAGTTTCGAGGGAGACCAAGAGACCCAGTACTTC. Encoded protein: CASSFEGDQETQYF.

V is TRBV6-2 or TRBV6-3 and J is TRBJ2-2; D gene uncertain. Trimming stripped 2 bases from V and 1 base from J, with 14 bases between. This CDR3 has 17 amino acids. Germline V lookup: CDR1 MNHEY, CDR2 SVGEGT. CDR3: CASSYTLDSLNTGELFF. The CDR3 DNA reads as TGTGCCAGCAGTTACACCCTGGATAGCCTGAACACCGGGGAGCTGTTTTTT.

This clonotype was detected only a few times. V gene TRBV5-1 combines with J gene TRBJ2-7; 8 nucleotides line up with TRBD1. Germline V lookup: CDR1 SGHRS, CDR2 YFSETQ. Trimming took 4 bases from V and 2 from J; bases not matched to a gene: 5. The length of the CDR3 is 14 residues. CDR3 in DNA: TGCGCCAGCAGCCAAGGACAGGGTACCTACGAGCAGTACTTC. Protein: CASSQGQGTYEQYF.

This clonotype was observed many times. The chain links TRBV7-2 to TRBJ1-1, with TRBD1 matching over 10 bases. V shed 4 bases and J 5 bases; nucleotides not matched to a gene: 4. In germline, CDR1 is SGHTA, CDR2 FQGNSA. The CDR3 loop spans 14 amino acids. DNA of the CDR3: TGTGCCAGCAGCTCGGACAGGGGGAAGACTGAAGCTTTCTTT. Its translation is CASSSDRGKTEAFF.

The V gene is TRBV27, the J gene TRBJ2-7, with no clear D. Germline V gene data show CDR1 as MNHEY and CDR2 as SMNVEV (reference sequence). V lost 5 bases, J lost 0 bases, and 14 bases lay in between. This CDR3 comprises 15 residues. The CDR3 region has the DNA TGTGCCAGCAGTCCACGTGGCTCTCTCTCCTACGAGCAGTACTTC. The encoded protein is CASSPRGSLSYEQYF.

This clonotype was picked up many times. This rearrangement joins TRBV4-1 to TRBJ2-3, with TRBD2 matching over 11 bases. Trimming removed 2 bases from V and 4 bases from J; junction bases left unmatched: 14. CDR3 length equals 19 residues. The germline V gene encodes CDR1 MGHRA and CDR2 YSYEKL. DNA for the CDR3: TGCGCCAGCAGCCAAATAGCCCCCTTCACTAGCGGGGGTTCAGATACGCAGTATTTT. Protein sequence: CASSQIAPFTSGGSDTQYF.

The chain recombines TRBV7-8 with TRBJ2-1; tentatively, D is TRBD1 (6 bases). Trimming cost V 5 bases and J 5 bases, with 22 bases left between them. The CDR3 totals 17 residues. Germline V gene sequence: CDR1 SGHVS, CDR2 FQNEAQ. CDR3 amino acids: CASSQSTDSLTNNEQFF. The CDR3 DNA is TGTGCCAGCAGCCAATCCACGGACAGCCTTACTAACAATGAGCAGTTCTTC.

This clonotype ranks as medium-sized. The chain has TRBV10-3 and TRBJ2-5; 7 positions match TRBD1. Per the germline V gene, CDR1 is ENHRY and CDR2 is SYGVKD. This CDR3 is built from 13 residues. The ends lost 8 bases at V and 6 bases at J; junction bases unmatched: 9. The DNA of the CDR3 is TGTGCCATCTATCACCGGGACAGAAAGACCCAGTACTTC. It translates to CAIYHRDRKTQYF.